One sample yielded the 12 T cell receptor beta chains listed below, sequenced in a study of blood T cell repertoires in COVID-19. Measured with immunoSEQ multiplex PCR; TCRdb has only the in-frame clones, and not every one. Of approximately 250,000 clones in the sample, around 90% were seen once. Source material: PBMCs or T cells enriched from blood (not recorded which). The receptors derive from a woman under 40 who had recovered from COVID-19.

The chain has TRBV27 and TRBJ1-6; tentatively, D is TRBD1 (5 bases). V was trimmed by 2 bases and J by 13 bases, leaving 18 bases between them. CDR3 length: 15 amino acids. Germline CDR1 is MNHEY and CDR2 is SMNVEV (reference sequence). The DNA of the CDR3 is TGTGCCAGCAGTTTAGTATCAGGGTTGAATAGGCCCCTCCACTTT. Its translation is CASSLVSGLNRPLHF.

The CDR3 here is CASSFLRVAGGDEQFF. CDR3 DNA: TGTGCCAGCAGCTTCCTCCGAGTAGCGGGAGGGGATGAGCAGTTCTTC. The rearrangement links TRBV13 to TRBJ2-1; TRBD2 matches 11 bases. Trimming at V came to 3 bases and at J to 8 bases, leaving 9 bases not matched to a gene. Germline V gene sequence: CDR1 PRHDT, CDR2 FYEKMQ (reference sequence). The CDR3 runs to 16 residues.

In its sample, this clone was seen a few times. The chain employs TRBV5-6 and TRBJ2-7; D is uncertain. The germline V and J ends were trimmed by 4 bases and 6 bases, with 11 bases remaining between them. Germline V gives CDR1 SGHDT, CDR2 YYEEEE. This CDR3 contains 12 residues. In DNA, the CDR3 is TGTGCCAGCAGCCTTGTGGCCCGCGAGCAGTACTTC. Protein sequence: CASSLVAREQYF. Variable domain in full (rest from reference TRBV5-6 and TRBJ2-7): DAGVTQSPTHLIKTRGQQVTLRCSPKSGHDTVSWYQQALGQGPQFIFQYYEEEERQRGNFPDRFSGHQFPNYSSELNVNALLLGDSALYLCASSLVAREQYFGPGTRLTVT.

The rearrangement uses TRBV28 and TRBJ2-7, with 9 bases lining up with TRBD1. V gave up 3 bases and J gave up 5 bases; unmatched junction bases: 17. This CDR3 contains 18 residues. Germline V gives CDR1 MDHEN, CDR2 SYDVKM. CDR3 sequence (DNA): TGTGCCAGCAGTTTCCCTAATTATCGACAGGGGGGAGTCCACGAGCAGTACTTC. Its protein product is CASSFPNYRQGGVHEQYF.

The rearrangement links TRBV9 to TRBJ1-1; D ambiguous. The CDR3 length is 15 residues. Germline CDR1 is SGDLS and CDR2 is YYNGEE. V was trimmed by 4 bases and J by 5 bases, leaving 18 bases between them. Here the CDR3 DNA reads TGTGCCAGCAGCACCCGGTTGGGTGCGGCGACTGAAGCTTTCTTT. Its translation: CASSTRLGAATEAFF.

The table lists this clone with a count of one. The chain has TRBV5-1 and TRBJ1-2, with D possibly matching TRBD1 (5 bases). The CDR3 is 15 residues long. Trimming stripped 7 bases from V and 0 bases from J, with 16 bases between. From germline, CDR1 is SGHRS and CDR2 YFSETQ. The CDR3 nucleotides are TGCGCCAGCCGACGGGGGGGACTGACTAACTATGGCTACACCTTC. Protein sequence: CASRRGGLTNYGYTF.

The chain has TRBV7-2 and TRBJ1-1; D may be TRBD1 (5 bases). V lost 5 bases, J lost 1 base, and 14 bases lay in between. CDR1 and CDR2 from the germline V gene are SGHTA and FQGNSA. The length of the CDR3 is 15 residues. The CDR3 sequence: CASSDPGGWNTEAFF. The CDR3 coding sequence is TGTGCCAGCAGCGACCCCGGGGGGTGGAACACTGAAGCTTTCTTT.

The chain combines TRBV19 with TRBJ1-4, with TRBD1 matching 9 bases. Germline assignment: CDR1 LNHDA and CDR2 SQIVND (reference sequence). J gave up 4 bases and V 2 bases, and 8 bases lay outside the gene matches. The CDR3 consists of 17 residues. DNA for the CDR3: TGTGCCAGTAGTATACTTTTAGGACAGGGGCTTAATGAAAAACTGTTTTTT. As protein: CASSILLGQGLNEKLFF.

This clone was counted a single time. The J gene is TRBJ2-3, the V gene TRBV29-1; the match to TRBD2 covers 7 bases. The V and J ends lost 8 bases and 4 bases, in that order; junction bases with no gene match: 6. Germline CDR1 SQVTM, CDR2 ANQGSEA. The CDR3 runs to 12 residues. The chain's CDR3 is CSHYAGADTQYF. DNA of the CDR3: TGCAGCCATTACGCGGGGGCAGATACGCAGTATTTT.

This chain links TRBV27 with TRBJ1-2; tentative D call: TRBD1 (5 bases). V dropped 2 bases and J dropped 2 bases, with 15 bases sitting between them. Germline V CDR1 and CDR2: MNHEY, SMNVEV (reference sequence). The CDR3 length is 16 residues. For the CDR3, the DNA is TGTGCCAGCAGTTTAACCCGGACCCGGACAAACTATGGCTACACCTTC. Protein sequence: CASSLTRTRTNYGYTF.

The CDR3: CASSSDSYEQYF. The DNA of the CDR3 is TGTGCCAGCAGTTCGGACTCGTACGAGCAGTACTTC. The gene calls are TRBV2 and TRBJ2-7; TRBD2 is a possible D gene (5 bases). CDR1 is SNHLY and CDR2 is FYNNEI in the germline V gene. This CDR3 spans 12 amino acids. With 5 bases removed from V and 4 bases from J, the gap between germline ends came to 9 bases.

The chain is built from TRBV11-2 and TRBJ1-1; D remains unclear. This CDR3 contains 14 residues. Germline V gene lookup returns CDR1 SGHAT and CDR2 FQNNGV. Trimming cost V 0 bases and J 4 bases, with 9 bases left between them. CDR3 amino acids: CASSLDMAVTEAFF. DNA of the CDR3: TGTGCCAGCAGCTTAGATATGGCAGTCACTGAAGCTTTCTTT.